Sequencing of this T cell receptor (beta chain) was carried out in a study of tumor-infiltrating lymphocytes in localized non-small cell lung cancer (dated by TCRdb to about 2021). About the investigation overall: The cohort included patients whose samples were collected after neoadjuvant chemotherapy, as well as both smokers and never-smokers and several histologies. Resected tumor tissue and uninvolved lung tissue described as non-adjacent to the tumor were contributed by each patient, with both tissues obtained from the same patient. TCR sequencing was one of several integrated assays, alongside flow cytometry, multiplex immunofluorescence, RNA-seq, exome sequencing and proteomics, applied to the same patients. The overall ICON cohort was composed of around 150 surgical patients with localized non-small cell lung cancer whose tumors were resected. A total of 55 or so patients were included in the paired tumor versus uninvolved lung comparison of immunoSEQ T-cell fraction. The paper's findings and limits, for the study overall: TCR-derived T-cell fraction did not differ between the flow cytometry-defined immunotypes IM1 (good prognosis) and IM2 (poor prognosis). Because different assays used different pieces of the same tissue, technical variation could not be distinguished from intratumor heterogeneity. In line with immunofluorescence CD3 counts, TCRbeta sequencing supported higher T cell infiltration in tumors compared with uninvolved lung tissue. Because assay coverage varied across patients depending on available tissue quantity, TCR sequencing was performed for only a subset of the cohort. Recurrence-free survival showed no association with tumor T-cell fraction measured by TCR sequencing (p = 0.61).

Based on the germline V gene, the CDR1 and CDR2 sequences are SQVTM and ANQGSEA. The CDR3 runs 16 residues from the cysteine to the phenylalanine. The entry retains the CDR3 DNA only, 48 bases that are in frame from base 1. Enrollment in ICON was initiated in April 2016, and the last patient was enrolled in 2018. From a subcohort of about 70 patients, fresh tumor and matched uninvolved tissue were collected for in-depth immune analyses, including TCR sequencing. DNA isolated from bulk tissue, without cell sorting, was used for TCR sequencing. The immunoSEQ assay used for TCR sequencing gave the T-cell fraction in both tumor and uninvolved lung tissue. The source study handled its data this way. To analyze survival, patients were divided into a high T-cell fraction group (upper tertile) and a low T-cell fraction group (lower two tertiles), and the two groups were compared using a log-rank test. A signed-rank test was used to check for differences in T-cell fraction between paired tumor and uninvolved lung. The immuneACCESS repertoire file appears here via TCRdb, limited to in-frame rearrangements. These files lack a portion of the clones; in checked studies, under half of the deficit traces to unresolved V genes, and the cause of the others is not known. V and J calls and clone size are those listed in that table; D and trimming were worked out from the DNA. The sample data list about 14,000 clones, and 81% of these were observed just once. Approximately 2.6% of the sample rests with the top ten.

Concerning this clone: Its antigen is unknown. A junction end diverges from the germline sequence, so it may reflect a read error.

This chain is built from TRBV29-1 and TRBJ2-2; 10 of the junction bases match TRBD1. Sequencing was done on a sample of lung tumor tissue. The clonotype was recovered from a human donor with non-small cell lung cancer. The sequence in DNA is TGCAGCCCACCCCTAGGGACAGGGGCGAAAACCGGGGAGCTGTTTTTT. The translation is CSPPLGTGAKTGELFF.